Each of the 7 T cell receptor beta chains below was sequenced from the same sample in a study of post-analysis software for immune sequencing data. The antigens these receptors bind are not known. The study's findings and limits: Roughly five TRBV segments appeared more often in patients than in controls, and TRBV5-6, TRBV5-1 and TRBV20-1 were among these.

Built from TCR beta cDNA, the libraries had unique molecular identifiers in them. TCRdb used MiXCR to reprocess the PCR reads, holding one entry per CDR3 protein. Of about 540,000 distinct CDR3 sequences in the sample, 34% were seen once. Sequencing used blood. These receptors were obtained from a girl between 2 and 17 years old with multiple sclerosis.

The CDR3: CASNKIGRGPYNEQFF. The DNA of the CDR3 is TGTGCCAGCAACAAAATAGGACGGGGCCCCTACAATGAGCAGTTCTTC. The chain uses TRBV14 and TRBJ2-1; D is tentatively TRBD1 or TRBD2 (5 bases each). Germline CDR1 and CDR2: SGHDN and FVKESK. The CDR3 contains 16 residues. V shed 7 bases and J shed 2 bases, with 18 bases lying between them.

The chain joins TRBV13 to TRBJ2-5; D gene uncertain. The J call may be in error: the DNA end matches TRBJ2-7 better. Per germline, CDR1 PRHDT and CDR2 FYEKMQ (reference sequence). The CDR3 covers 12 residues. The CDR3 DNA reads TGTGCCAGCAGCTTAGTTGAGGCCGAGCAGTACTTC. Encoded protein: CASSLVEAEQYF.

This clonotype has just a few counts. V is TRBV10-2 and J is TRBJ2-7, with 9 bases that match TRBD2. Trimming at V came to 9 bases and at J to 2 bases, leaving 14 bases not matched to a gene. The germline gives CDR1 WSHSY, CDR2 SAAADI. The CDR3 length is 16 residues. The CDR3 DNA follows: TGCGCCAGGCCAGTCGATCGGCGGGGGGGCACCTACGAGCAGTACTTC. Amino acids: CARPVDRRGGTYEQYF.

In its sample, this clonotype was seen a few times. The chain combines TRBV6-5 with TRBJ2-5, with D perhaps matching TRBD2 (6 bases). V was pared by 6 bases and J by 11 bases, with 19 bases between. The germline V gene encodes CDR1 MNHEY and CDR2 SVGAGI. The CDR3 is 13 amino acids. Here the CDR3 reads CASSQTTIREQYF. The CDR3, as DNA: TGTGCCAGCAGCCAGACTACTATACGGGAGCAGTACTTC.

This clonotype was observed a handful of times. CDR3 sequence (DNA): TGTGCCAGCAGTGGGACTAAATCATTTCTAGAGACCCAGTACTTC. Translation: CASSGTKSFLETQYF. The chain couples TRBV25-1 to TRBJ2-5; maybe TRBD2 (6 bases). Germline values: CDR1 MGHDK, CDR2 SYGVNS. Deletions cut 4 bases from V and 4 bases from J, with 16 bases between. This CDR3 has 15 residues.

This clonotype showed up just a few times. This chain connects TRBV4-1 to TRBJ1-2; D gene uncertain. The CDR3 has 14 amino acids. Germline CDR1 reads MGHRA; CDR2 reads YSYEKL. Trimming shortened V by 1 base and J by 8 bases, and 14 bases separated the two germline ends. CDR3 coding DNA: TGCGCCAGCAGCCAAGTGTTTAAGGGCGGCGGCTACACCTTC. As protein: CASSQVFKGGGYTF.

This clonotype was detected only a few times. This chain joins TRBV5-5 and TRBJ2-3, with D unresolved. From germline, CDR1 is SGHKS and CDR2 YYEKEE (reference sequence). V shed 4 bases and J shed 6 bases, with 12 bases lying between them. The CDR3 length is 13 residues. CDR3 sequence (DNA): TGTGCCAGCAGCATTAATCCAGAGGATACGCAGTATTTT. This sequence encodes CASSINPEDTQYF.